This T cell receptor (beta chain) originates from a study of T cell clonotyping in hematopoietic cell transplantation. Time point meaning: recipient sample about 28 days before transplant, after cytoreduction. CDR3 length equals 15 residues. J lost 2 bases, V lost 2 bases, and 3 bases had no gene match. Germline CDR1 SGDLS, CDR2 YYNGEE. Clones were read by immunoSEQ multiplex PCR, and TCRdb kept only the in-frame ones, dropping some. The table includes fewer than 100,000 clones, 90% to 96% detected once. This clone was detected once. The sequencing here drew on peripheral blood mononuclear cells, taken before stem cell transplant. This chain joins TRBV9 and TRBJ1-4; 7 bases fit TRBD1. This clonotype was obtained from a woman in her fifties or sixties with acute myeloid leukemia. Some clones in this sample may be carry-over from other donors' samples. DNA of the CDR3: TGTGCCAGCAGCGTGACACAGGGGACTAATGAAAAACTGTTTTTT. Its protein is CASSVTQGTNEKLFF.